These T cell receptor beta chains were read from a single sample in a study of blood T cell repertoires in COVID-19. Assay: immunoSEQ multiplex PCR; the TCRdb copy retains only in-frame clones and omits some. This sample carries about 250,000 clones, 83% of them seen once, and the ten largest clones take 3.5% to 4%. Sequencing input: PBMCs or T cells enriched from blood (not recorded which). These receptors originate from a woman in her thirties or forties who had been exposed to COVID-19. The CDR3 runs from the conserved cysteine through the conserved F or W. The order of the fields is V gene, J gene, clone size, D gene, CDR3 DNA, CDR3 protein. The D gene is left open where the match is weak. Where a row states a size, it is once, few, many or the class of an expanded clone; other rows omit it.

>TRBV7-9|TRBJ1-1|once|NA
TGTGCCAGCAGCTTTCGGGAAAGGCCTGAAGCTTTCTTT
CASSFRERPEAFF
>TRBV4-3|TRBJ1-4|NA|TRBD1
TGCGCCAGCAGCCACGGAGGGGGACAGGTGGACGAAAAACTGTTTTTT
CASSHGGGQVDEKLFF
>TRBV19|TRBJ2-3|NA|NA
TGTGCCAGTAAAGGGAATAGCGGTGCCGATACGCAGTATTTT
CASKGNSGADTQYF
>TRBV7-9|TRBJ2-2|NA|TRBD1
TGTGCCAGCAGCTTAGGACAGGGGCAGCGGGAGCTGTTTTTT
CASSLGQGQRELFF
>TRBV4-2|TRBJ2-7|NA|TRBD1
TGTGCCAGCAGCCAAGGACATGGGGACAGGGGGCGGTCAATGGAGGAGTACTTC
CASSQGHGDRGRSMEEYF
>TRBV28|TRBJ1-2|NA|NA
TGTGCCAGCAGTTTACCCTGGACTGCTACCTATGGCTACACCTTC
CASSLPWTATYGYTF
>TRBV7-9|TRBJ2-1|NA|NA
TGTGCCAGCAGCTTAGGGGCGGGACGCTCCTACAATGAGCAGTTCTTC
CASSLGAGRSYNEQFF
>TRBV23-1|TRBJ1-2|NA|TRBD1
TGCGCCAGCAGTCAATTGGAGGGGGCCCCTGGCTACACCTTC
CASSQLEGAPGYTF
>TRBV9|TRBJ2-1|NA|TRBD1
TGTGCCAGCAGCGGGCAACGGGACAGGGTTAATGAGCAGTTCTTC
CASSGQRDRVNEQFF
>TRBV7-9|TRBJ2-7|NA|NA
TGTGCCAGCAGCTTCCAGGGACTGGCCTACGAGCAGTACTTC
CASSFQGLAYEQYF
>TRBV6-6|TRBJ1-1|NA|NA
TGTGCCAGCATTCATTTGTCCGGGAGGAACACTGAAGCTTTCTTT
CASIHLSGRNTEAFF
>TRBV11-2|TRBJ2-7|NA|NA
TGTGCCAGCAGCTTAGTCTCAGGCGCAACCTACGAGCAGTACTTC
CASSLVSGATYEQYF
>TRBV6-5|TRBJ2-3|NA|TRBD1
TGTGCCAGCAGCCCGGGACAGAACACAGATACGCAGTATTTT
CASSPGQNTDTQYF
>TRBV28|TRBJ1-3|NA|NA
TGTGCCAGCATCAGGCAGCGGGACGGCACCATATATTTT
CASIRQRDGTIYF